The T cell receptor (beta chain) described here comes from a study of blood T cell repertoires in COVID-19. Original data processing: Estimation of nucleated cell counts was performed using reference gene primer amplification. Profiled with immunoSEQ multiplex PCR; TCRdb holds only in-frame clones, not every one. The V and J calls and clone size are taken from that table; D and trimming were inferred from the DNA. Here the sample spans about 45,000 clones, over 70% being singletons. This CDR3 is built from 13 residues. V was trimmed by 6 bases and J by 0 bases, leaving 6 bases between them. This chain connects TRBV12-3 or TRBV12-4 to TRBJ1-3, with D unresolved. What was sequenced was peripheral blood. The clonotype originates from a woman of 80 years or more with acute or convalescent COVID-19. The CDR3 region has the DNA TGTGCCAGCAGCCTGTACTCTGGAAACACCATATATTTT. This translates into CASSLYSGNTIYF.